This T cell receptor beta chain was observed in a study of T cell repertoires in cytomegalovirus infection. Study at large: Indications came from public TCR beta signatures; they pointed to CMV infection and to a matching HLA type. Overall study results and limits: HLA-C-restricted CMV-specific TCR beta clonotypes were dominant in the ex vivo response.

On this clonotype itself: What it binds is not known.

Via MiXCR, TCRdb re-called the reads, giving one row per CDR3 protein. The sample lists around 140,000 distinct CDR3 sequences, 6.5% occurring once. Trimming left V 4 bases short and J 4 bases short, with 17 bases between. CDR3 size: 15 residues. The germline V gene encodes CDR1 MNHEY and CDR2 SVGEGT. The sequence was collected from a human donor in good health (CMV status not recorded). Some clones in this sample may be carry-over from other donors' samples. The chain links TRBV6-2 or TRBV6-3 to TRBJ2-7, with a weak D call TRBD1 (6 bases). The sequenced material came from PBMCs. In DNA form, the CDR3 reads TGTGCCAGCAGTTCCTCCCCCATCAGGGGTTACGAGCAGTACTTC. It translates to CASSSSPIRGYEQYF.